In this sample, the clone carrying this T cell receptor beta chain turned up many times. What it recognizes is unknown. No treatment had been given to any patient before thyroid surgery. This sample is part of a study of metastatic and nonmetastatic thyroid tumors. Overall study: It was across blood and tumor or nodule tissue from malignant and benign thyroid patients that repertoires were compared.

TCRdb used MiXCR to call clones anew from the PCR reads. The data show about 40,000 clones, about an eighth seen once. Study outcomes and limitations: Patients with malignant thyroid tumors reportedly had significantly higher TCR beta diversity than those with benign nodules, in blood and tumor.

Sequenced: blood. The receptor's source is a female donor with papillary thyroid cancer or a benign thyroid nodule (not recorded which). Some clones in this sample may be carry-over from other donors' samples.

The CDR3 DNA sequence: TGTGCCAGCAAACTATGGCGGGAGGGCCAAGGCGGGGAGCTGTTTTTT. It encodes CASKLWREGQGGELFF. The chain carries TRBV2 and TRBJ2-2; 9 bases match TRBD2. This CDR3 comprises 16 residues. V lost 7 bases, J lost 7 bases, and 13 bases stayed unmatched. Germline values: CDR1 SNHLY, CDR2 FYNNEI.